This T cell receptor (beta chain) was recorded in a study of response to subunit inactivated influenza vaccine. The study's findings and limits: Researchers suggested that each seasonal influenza vaccination recruits few new T cells.

Each CDR3 protein gets one entry after TCRdb re-called the RT-PCR reads with MiXCR. Among about 480,000 distinct CDR3 sequences listed, 10% to 15% were seen once. This CDR3 spans 16 amino acids. Germline V CDR1 and CDR2: DFQATT, SNEGSKA (reference sequence). The V end lost 0 bases, the J end lost 0 bases, and 11 bases lay between the germline ends. This clonotype was detected a few times. The antigen remains unidentified. This clonotype was sampled from a man aged 50 to 60 who received an inactivated influenza vaccine. The chain is built from TRBV20-1 and TRBJ2-2; D uncertain. The starting material was PBMCs from blood, obtained roughly 46 days after vaccination. The CDR3 DNA follows: TGCAGTGCTAGAGACCCCTATCTGGCGAACACCGGGGAGCTGTTTTTT. This gives the protein CSARDPYLANTGELFF.